These T cell receptor beta chains were read from a single sample in a study of cytomegalovirus exposure and HLA in healthy donors. Using immunoSEQ multiplex PCR, the repertoire was profiled, and TCRdb retains in-frame clones only, with some absent. The data contain approximately 150,000 clones, around three fifths of them singletons. Material for sequencing was PBMCs. The receptors were gathered from a male donor in good health and CMV-seronegative. CDR3s include the opening cysteine and the closing phenylalanine or tryptophan. The D gene is left open where the match is weak. Rows may omit the clone size; those that give it use once, few, many or a size class.

j_gene	abundance	v_gene	d_gene	CDR3aa	CDR3nt
TRBJ2-3	.	TRBV6-5	TRBD2	CASARGGLSTDTQYF	TGTGCCAGTGCTCGGGGGGGCCTTAGCACAGATACGCAGTATTTT
TRBJ1-1	.	TRBV4-1	.	CASSQWTADTEAFF	TGCGCCAGCAGCCAATGGACAGCAGACACTGAAGCTTTCTTT
TRBJ1-2	.	TRBV18	.	CASSPQGNGYTF	TGTGCCAGCTCACCTCAGGGGAATGGCTACACCTTC
TRBJ1-2	.	TRBV30	.	CAWSSLRANYGYTF	TGTGCCTGGAGTAGCCTTAGAGCTAACTATGGCTACACCTTC
TRBJ2-3	.	TRBV4-3	.	CASSQDGTGADTQYF	TGCGCCAGCAGCCAAGACGGGACTGGGGCAGATACGCAGTATTTT
TRBJ1-2	.	TRBV30	TRBD1	CACSTGGSYGYTF	TGTGCCTGCTCGACAGGGGGAAGTTATGGCTACACCTTC
TRBJ2-3	many	TRBV4-3	.	CASSRDSSTDTQYF	TGCGCCAGCAGCCGAGACAGTAGCACAGATACGCAGTATTTT
TRBJ1-1	.	TRBV28	.	CASSPFRHTEAFF	TGTGCCAGCAGCCCGTTCCGTCACACTGAAGCTTTCTTT
TRBJ1-2	.	TRBV30	TRBD1	CAWSRDRSYGYTF	TGTGCCTGGAGTCGGGACAGGAGCTATGGCTACACCTTC
TRBJ2-1	.	TRBV7-2	TRBD2	CASSMTSGGAHEQFF	TGTGCCAGCAGCATGACTAGCGGGGGGGCACATGAGCAGTTCTTC
TRBJ2-7	.	TRBV6-5	TRBD1	CASSYRGQGAGYEQYF	TGTGCCAGCAGTTACAGGGGACAGGGAGCAGGGTACGAGCAGTACTTC
TRBJ1-5	.	TRBV19	TRBD1	CASRGYRGFEVDQPQHF	TGTGCCAGTAGGGGCTACAGGGGATTTGAGGTAGATCAGCCCCAGCATTTT
TRBJ2-5	.	TRBV28	.	CASSSSAPWTQYF	TGTGCCAGCAGTTCCTCAGCGCCATGGACCCAGTACTTC
TRBJ1-1	.	TRBV30	.	CAWRASWRQNTEAFF	TGTGCCTGGAGAGCTTCGTGGAGGCAGAACACTGAAGCTTTCTTT
TRBJ2-2	.	TRBV9	TRBD2	CASRGLAGGANTGELFF	TGTGCCAGCAGAGGACTAGCGGGGGGTGCGAACACCGGGGAGCTGTTTTTT
TRBJ2-7	many	TRBV19	TRBD1	CASSTSGTDQYF	TGTGCCAGTAGTACCTCCGGGACAGACCAGTACTTC
TRBJ2-7	few	TRBV6-5	.	CASSYSTVYEQYF	TGTGCCAGCAGTTACTCGACAGTCTACGAGCAGTACTTC
TRBJ1-4	.	TRBV2	TRBD1	CASRDRVGTNEKLFF	TGTGCCAGCAGGGACAGGGTCGGAACTAATGAAAAACTGTTTTTT
TRBJ1-2	.	TRBV5-6	.	CASSFRGWYTF	TGTGCCAGCAGCTTTAGGGGATGGTACACCTTC
TRBJ2-7	.	TRBV7-9	.	CASSQMTGGSYEQYF	TGTGCCAGCAGCCAGATGACAGGTGGATCCTACGAGCAGTACTTC
TRBJ1-2	.	TRBV6-5	.	CASSREPKRGYGYTF	TGTGCCAGCAGCCGTGAACCGAAACGGGGCTATGGCTACACCTTC
TRBJ1-4	few	TRBV15	.	CATSRDRVANEKLFF	TGTGCCACCAGCAGAGATCGAGTGGCTAATGAAAAACTGTTTTTT
TRBJ2-2	.	TRBV18	.	CASSPSLTGNGELFF	TGTGCCAGCTCACCGAGTCTTACAGGGAACGGGGAGCTGTTTTTT
TRBJ1-2	once	TRBV4-1	.	CASSQGGGGDYGYPF	TGCGCCAGCAGCCAAGGCGGGGGAGGGGACTATGGCTACCCCTTC
TRBJ2-5	few	TRBV7-2	TRBD1	CASSLVGTGEETQYF	TGTGCCAGCAGCTTAGTCGGGACAGGGGAAGAGACCCAGTACTTC
TRBJ1-5	.	TRBV6-6	.	CASKQGNQPQHF	TGTGCCAGTAAACAGGGAAATCAGCCCCAGCATTTT
TRBJ1-1	.	TRBV5-1	.	CASSLDRGVNTEAFF	TGCGCCAGCAGCTTGGATAGGGGCGTTAACACTGAAGCTTTCTTT
TRBJ1-6	.	TRBV4-1	TRBD1	CASSHPSGTGRISPLHF	TGCGCCAGCAGCCACCCGTCGGGGACAGGCCGTATTTCACCCCTCCACTTT
TRBJ2-7	few	TRBV10-1	TRBD1	CASSGPRQGFSYEQYF	TGCGCCAGCAGTGGCCCTCGACAGGGATTCTCCTACGAGCAGTACTTC
TRBJ2-7	.	TRBV5-5	TRBD2	CASSLDSGGLKILPYEQYF	TGTGCCAGCAGCTTAGATAGCGGGGGCCTAAAGATACTACCCTACGAGCAGTACTTC
TRBJ1-1	.	TRBV9	TRBD1	CASSAMNTGDAFF	TGTGCCAGCAGCGCGATGAACACAGGGGACGCTTTCTTT